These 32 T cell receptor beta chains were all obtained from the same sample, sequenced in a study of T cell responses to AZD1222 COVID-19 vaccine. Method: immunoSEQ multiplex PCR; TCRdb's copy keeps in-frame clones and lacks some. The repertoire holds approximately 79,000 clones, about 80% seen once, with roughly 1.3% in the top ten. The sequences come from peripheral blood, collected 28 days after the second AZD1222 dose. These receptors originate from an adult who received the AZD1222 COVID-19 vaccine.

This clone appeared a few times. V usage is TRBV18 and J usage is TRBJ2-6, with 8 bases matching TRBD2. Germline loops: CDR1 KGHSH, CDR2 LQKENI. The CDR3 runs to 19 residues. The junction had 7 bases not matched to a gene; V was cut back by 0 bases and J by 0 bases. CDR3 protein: CASSPPTSGSPSGANVLTF. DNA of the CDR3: TGTGCCAGCTCACCACCGACAAGCGGGAGCCCCTCTGGGGCCAACGTCCTGACTTTC. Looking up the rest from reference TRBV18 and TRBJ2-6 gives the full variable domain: NAGVMQNPRHLVRRRGQEARLRCSPMKGHSHVYWYRQLPEEGLKFMVYLQKENIIDESGMPKERFSAEFPKEGPSILRIQQVVRGDSAAYFCASSPPTSGSPSGANVLTFGAGSRLTVL.

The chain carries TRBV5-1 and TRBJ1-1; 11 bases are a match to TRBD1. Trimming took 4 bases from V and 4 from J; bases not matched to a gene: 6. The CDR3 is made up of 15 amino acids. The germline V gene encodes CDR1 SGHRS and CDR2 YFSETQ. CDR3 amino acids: CASSRGTGGSTEAFF. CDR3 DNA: TGCGCCAGCAGCCGCGGGACAGGGGGAAGCACTGAAGCTTTCTTT.

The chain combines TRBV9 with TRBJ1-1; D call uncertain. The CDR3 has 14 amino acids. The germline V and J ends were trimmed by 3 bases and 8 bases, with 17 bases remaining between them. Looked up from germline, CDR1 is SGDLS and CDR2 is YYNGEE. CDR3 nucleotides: TGTGCCAGCAGCGCCCTGGGTAGTACGGGCGAAGCTTTCTTT. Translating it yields CASSALGSTGEAFF.

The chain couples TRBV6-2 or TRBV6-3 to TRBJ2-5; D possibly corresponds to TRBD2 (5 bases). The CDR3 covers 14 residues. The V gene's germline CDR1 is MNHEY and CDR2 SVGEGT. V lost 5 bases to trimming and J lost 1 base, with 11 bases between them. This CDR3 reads CASSRPDFQETQYF. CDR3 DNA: TGTGCCAGCAGTCGACCGGACTTCCAAGAGACCCAGTACTTC.

The CDR3, as DNA: TGTGCCACCGGGGAGGTAGGGGGACCGGGAAACACCATATATTTT. It is translated as CATGEVGGPGNTIYF. The chain links TRBV12-1 to TRBJ1-3. TRBV12-1 is annotated as a pseudogene. The CDR3 has 15 residues.

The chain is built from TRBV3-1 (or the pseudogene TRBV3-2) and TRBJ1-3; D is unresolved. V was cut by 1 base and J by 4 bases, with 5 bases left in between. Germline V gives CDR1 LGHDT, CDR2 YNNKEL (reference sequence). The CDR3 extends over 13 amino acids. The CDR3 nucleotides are TGTGCCAGCAGCCAAGGAGGGGGAAACACCATATATTTT. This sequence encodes CASSQGGGNTIYF.

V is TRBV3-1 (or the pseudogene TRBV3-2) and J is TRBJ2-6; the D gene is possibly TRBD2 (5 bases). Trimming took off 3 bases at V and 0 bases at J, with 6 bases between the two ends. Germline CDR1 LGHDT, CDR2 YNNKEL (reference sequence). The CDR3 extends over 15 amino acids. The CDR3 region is CASSQDSSGANVLTF. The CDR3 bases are TGTGCCAGCAGCCAGGACTCCTCTGGGGCCAACGTCCTGACTTTC.

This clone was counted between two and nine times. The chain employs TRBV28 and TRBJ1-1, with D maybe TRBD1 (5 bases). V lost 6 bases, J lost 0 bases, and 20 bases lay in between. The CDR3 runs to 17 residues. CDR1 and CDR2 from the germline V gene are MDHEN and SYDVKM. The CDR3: CASSPPSWGRMNTEAFF. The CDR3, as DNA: TGTGCCAGCAGCCCCCCATCCTGGGGCAGAATGAACACTGAAGCTTTCTTT. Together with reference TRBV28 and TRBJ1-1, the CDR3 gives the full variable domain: DVKVTQSSRYLVKRTGEKVFLECVQDMDHENMFWYRQDPGLGLRLIYFSYDVKMKEKGDIPEGYSVSREKKERFSLILESASTNQTSMYLCASSPPSWGRMNTEAFFGQGTRLTVV.

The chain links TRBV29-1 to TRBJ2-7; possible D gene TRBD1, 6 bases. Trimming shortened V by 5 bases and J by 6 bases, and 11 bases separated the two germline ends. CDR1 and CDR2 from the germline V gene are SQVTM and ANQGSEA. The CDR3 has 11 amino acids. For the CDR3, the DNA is TGCAGCGTTTCAACAGGGATCGAGCAGTACTTC. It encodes CSVSTGIEQYF.

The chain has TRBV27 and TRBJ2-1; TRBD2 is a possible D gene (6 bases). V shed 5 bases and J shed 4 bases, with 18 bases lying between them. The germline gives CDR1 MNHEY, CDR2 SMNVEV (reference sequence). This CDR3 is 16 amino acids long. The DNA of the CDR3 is TGTGCCAGCAGTCTGCCGGGACTGGCTAGATACAATGAGCAGTTCTTC. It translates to CASSLPGLARYNEQFF.

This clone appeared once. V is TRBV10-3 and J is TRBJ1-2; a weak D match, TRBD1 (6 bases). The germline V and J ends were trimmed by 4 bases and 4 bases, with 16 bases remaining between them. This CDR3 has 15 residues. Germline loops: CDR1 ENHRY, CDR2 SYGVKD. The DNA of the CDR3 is TGTGCCATCAGTGGGAGGACAGCCTGGCCCTATGGCTACACCTTC. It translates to CAISGRTAWPYGYTF.

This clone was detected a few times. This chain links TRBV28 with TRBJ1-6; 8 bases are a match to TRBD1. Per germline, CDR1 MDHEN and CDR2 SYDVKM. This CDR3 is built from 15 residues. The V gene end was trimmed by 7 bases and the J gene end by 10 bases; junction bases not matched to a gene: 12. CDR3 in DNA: TGTGCCAGCACAAAGTCAGGGGGCATCGGATCACCCCTCCACTTT. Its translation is CASTKSGGIGSPLHF.

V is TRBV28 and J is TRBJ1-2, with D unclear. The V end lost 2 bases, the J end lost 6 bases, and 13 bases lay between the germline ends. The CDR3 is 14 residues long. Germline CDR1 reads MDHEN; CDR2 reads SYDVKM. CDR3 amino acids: CASSLNGVLDGYTF. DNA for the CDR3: TGTGCCAGCAGTTTAAATGGGGTTTTGGATGGCTACACCTTC.

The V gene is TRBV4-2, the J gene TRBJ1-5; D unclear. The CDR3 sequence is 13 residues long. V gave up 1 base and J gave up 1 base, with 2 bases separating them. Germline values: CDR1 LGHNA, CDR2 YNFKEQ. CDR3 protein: CASSQASNQPQHF. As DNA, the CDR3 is TGTGCCAGCAGCCAAGCGAGCAATCAGCCCCAGCATTTT.

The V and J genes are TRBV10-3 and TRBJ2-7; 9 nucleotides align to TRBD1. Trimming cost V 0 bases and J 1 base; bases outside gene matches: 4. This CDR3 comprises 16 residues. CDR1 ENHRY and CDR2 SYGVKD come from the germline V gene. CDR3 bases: TGTGCCATCAGTGAGTCTCGGGACAGGGCTTCCTACGAGCAGTACTTC. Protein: CAISESRDRASYEQYF.

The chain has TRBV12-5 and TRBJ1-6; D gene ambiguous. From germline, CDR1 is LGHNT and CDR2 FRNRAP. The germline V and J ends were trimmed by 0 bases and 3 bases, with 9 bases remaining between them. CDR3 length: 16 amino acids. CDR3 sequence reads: CASGLVPGDYNSPLHF. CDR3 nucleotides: TGTGCTAGTGGTTTGGTACCCGGCGACTATAATTCACCCCTCCACTTT.

CDR3 sequence reads: CASSTYGTHSGNTIYF. CDR3 bases: TGTGCCAGTAGTACCTACGGGACGCACTCTGGAAACACCATATATTTT. The V call is TRBV19, the J call TRBJ1-3, with a tentative D call TRBD1 (5 bases). The length of the CDR3 is 16 residues. The V end was cut by 4 bases, the J end by 0 bases, with 13 bases between. Germline CDR1 and CDR2: LNHDA and SQIVND (reference sequence). The variable domain in full, completed from reference TRBV19 and TRBJ1-3, reads DGGITQSPKYLFRKEGQNVTLSCEQNLNHDAMYWYRQDPGQGLRLIYYSQIVNDFQKGDIAEGYSVSREKKESFPLTVTSAQKNPTAFYLCASSTYGTHSGNTIYFGEGSWLTVV.

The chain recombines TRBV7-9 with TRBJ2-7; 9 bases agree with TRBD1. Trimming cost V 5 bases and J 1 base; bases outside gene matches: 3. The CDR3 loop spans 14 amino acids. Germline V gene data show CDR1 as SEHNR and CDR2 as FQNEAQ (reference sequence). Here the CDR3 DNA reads TGTGCCAGCAGCATGGGACAGGGATCCTACGAGCAGTACTTC. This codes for CASSMGQGSYEQYF.

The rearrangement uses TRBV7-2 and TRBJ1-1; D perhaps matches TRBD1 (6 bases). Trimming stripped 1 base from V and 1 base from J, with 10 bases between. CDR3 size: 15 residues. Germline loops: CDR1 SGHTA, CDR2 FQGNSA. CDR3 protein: CASSLVGGSNTEAFF. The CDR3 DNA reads TGTGCCAGCAGCTTAGTTGGGGGCTCGAACACTGAAGCTTTCTTT.

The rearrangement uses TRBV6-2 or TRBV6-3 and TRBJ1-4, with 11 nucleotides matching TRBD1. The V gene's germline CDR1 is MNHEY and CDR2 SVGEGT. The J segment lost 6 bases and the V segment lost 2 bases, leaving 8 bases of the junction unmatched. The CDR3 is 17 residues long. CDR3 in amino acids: CASSYGQGALEDEKLFF. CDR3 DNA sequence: TGTGCCAGCAGTTACGGACAGGGGGCTCTAGAGGATGAAAAACTGTTTTTT.

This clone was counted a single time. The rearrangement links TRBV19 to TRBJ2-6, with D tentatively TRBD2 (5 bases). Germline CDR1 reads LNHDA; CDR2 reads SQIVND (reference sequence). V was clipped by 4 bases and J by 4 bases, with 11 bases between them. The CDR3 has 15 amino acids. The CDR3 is CASSTGDTGANVLTF. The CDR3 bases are TGTGCCAGTAGTACCGGGGATACCGGGGCCAACGTCCTGACTTTC.

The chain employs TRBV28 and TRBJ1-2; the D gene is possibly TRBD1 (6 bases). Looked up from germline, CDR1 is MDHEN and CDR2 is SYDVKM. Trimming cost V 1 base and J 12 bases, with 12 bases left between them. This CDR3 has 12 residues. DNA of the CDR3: TGTGCCAGCAGTTTATTCGGACAGACAAACACCTTC. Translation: CASSLFGQTNTF.

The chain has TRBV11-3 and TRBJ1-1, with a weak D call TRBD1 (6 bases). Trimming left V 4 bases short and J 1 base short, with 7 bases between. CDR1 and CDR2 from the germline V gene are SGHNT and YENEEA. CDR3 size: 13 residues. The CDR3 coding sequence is TGTGCCAGCAGCTCGGGACAGAACACTGAAGCTTTCTTT. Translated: CASSSGQNTEAFF.

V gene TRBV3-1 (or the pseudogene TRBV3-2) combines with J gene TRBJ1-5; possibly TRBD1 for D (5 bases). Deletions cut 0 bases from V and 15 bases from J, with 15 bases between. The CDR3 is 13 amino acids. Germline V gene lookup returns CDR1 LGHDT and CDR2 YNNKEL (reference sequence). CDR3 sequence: CASSQDLQAHRHF. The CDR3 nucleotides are TGTGCCAGCAGCCAAGATCTACAGGCCCACCGGCATTTT.

CDR3 DNA sequence: TGTGCCAGCAGCGCCTTCGCCACCGGGGAGCTGTTTTTT. Protein product: CASSAFATGELFF. The chain links TRBV7-3 to TRBJ2-2, with no clear D. Trimming removed 5 bases at V and 4 bases at J, with 8 bases between. Germline V lookup: CDR1 SGHTA, CDR2 FQGTGA. This CDR3 has 13 amino acids.

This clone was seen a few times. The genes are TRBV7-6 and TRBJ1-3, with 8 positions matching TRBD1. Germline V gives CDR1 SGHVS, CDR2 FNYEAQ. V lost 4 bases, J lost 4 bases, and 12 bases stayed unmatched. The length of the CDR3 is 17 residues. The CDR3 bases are TGTGCCAGCAGCTCCGCCGCTACGACAGGGGCCGGAAACACCATATATTTT. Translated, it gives CASSSAATTGAGNTIYF.

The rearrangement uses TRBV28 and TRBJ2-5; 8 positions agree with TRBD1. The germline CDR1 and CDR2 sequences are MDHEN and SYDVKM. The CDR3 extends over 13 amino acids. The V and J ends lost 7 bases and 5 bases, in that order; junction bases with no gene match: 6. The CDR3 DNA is TGTGCCAGCAAAACAGGGGGTAGGGAGACCCAGTACTTC. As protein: CASKTGGRETQYF. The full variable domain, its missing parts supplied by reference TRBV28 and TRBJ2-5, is DVKVTQSSRYLVKRTGEKVFLECVQDMDHENMFWYRQDPGLGLRLIYFSYDVKMKEKGDIPEGYSVSREKKERFSLILESASTNQTSMYLCASKTGGRETQYFGPGTRLLVL.

This chain's CDR3 is CASSTGDRASGYTF. The CDR3 coding sequence is TGTGCCAGTAGTACGGGGGACAGGGCGAGTGGCTACACCTTC. The genes are TRBV19 and TRBJ1-2; 9 bases agree with TRBD1. Germline assignment: CDR1 LNHDA and CDR2 SQIVND (reference sequence). CDR3 length: 14 residues. J gave up 7 bases and V 4 bases, and 7 bases lay outside the gene matches. Drawing the rest from reference TRBV19 and TRBJ1-2, the complete variable domain is DGGITQSPKYLFRKEGQNVTLSCEQNLNHDAMYWYRQDPGQGLRLIYYSQIVNDFQKGDIAEGYSVSREKKESFPLTVTSAQKNPTAFYLCASSTGDRASGYTFGSGTRLTVV.

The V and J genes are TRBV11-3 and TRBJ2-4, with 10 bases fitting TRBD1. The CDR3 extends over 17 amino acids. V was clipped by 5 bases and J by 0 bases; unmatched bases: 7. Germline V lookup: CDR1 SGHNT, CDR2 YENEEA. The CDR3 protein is CASSPGTGDVAKNIQYF. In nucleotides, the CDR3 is TGTGCCAGCAGCCCCGGGACAGGGGACGTAGCCAAAAACATTCAGTACTTC.

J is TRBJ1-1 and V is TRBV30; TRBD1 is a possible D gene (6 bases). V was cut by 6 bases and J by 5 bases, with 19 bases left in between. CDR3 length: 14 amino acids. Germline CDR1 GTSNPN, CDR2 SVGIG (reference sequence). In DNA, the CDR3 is TGTGCCTGTCGGTCCATGACAGGCTCTACTGAAGCTTTCTTT. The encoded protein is CACRSMTGSTEAFF. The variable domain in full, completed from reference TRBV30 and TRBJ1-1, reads SQTIHQWPATLVQPVGSPLSLECTVEGTSNPNLYWYRQAAGRGLQLLFYSVGIGQISSEVPQNLSASRPQDRQFILSSKKLLLSDSGFYLCACRSMTGSTEAFFGQGTRLTVV.

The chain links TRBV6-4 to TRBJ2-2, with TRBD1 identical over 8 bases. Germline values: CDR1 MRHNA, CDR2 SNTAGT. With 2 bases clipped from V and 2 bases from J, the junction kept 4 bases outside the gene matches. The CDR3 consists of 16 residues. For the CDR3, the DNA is TGTGCCAGCAGTGACGCTCAGGGGGCCAACACCGGGGAGCTGTTTTTT. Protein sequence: CASSDAQGANTGELFF.

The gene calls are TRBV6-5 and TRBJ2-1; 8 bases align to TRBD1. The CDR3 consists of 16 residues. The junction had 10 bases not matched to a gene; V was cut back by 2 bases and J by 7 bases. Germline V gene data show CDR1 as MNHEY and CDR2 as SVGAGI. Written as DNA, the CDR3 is TGTGCCAGCAGTTACCTCGGACAGGGCCGGGGGAATGAGCAGTTCTTC. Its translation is CASSYLGQGRGNEQFF.